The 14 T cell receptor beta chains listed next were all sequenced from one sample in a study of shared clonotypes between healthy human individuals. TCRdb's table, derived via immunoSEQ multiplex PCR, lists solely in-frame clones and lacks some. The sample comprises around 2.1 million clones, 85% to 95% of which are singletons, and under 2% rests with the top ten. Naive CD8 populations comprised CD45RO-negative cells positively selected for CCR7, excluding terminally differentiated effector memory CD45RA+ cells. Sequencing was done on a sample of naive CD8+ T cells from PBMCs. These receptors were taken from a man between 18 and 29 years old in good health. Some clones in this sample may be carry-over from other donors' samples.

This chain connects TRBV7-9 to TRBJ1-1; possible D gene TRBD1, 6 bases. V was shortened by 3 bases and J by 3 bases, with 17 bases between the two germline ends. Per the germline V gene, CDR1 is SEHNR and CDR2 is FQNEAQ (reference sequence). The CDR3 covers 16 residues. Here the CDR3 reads CASSLWGHGRDTEAFF. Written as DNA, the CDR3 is TGTGCCAGCAGCTTGTGGGGGCACGGTAGGGACACTGAAGCTTTCTTT. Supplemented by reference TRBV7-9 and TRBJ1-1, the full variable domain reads DTGVSQNPRHKITKRGQNVTFRCDPISEHNRLYWYRQTLGQGPEFLTYFQNEAQLEKSRLLSDRFSAERPKGSFSTLEIQRTEQGDSAMYLCASSLWGHGRDTEAFFGQGTRLTVV.

CDR3 coding DNA: TGTGCCAGCCTGCTAAATCTAGCCAAAAACATTCAGTACTTC. This translates into CASLLNLAKNIQYF. This sequence joins TRBV7-9 and TRBJ2-4; the D is unclear. CDR1 and CDR2 from the germline V gene are SEHNR and FQNEAQ (reference sequence). The ends were cut back, 8 bases at V and 0 bases at J, with 11 bases in the middle. The CDR3 sequence is 14 residues long.

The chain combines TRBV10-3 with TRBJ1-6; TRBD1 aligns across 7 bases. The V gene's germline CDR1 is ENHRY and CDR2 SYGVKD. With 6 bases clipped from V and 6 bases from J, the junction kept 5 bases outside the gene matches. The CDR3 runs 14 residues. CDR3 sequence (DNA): TGTGCCATCAGCCGGGACAGCGTTAATTCACCCCTCCACTTT. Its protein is CAISRDSVNSPLHF.

In DNA form, the CDR3 reads TGTGCCAGCAGCGGATCAGCGGGAGAAACCTTCTACGAGCAGTACTTC. Translated: CASSGSAGETFYEQYF. This sequence joins TRBV27 and TRBJ2-7; 8 bases match TRBD2. Germline loops: CDR1 MNHEY, CDR2 SMNVEV (reference sequence). The length of the CDR3 is 16 residues. Germline trimming cut 6 bases from V and 3 bases from J; bases unmatched to any gene: 13.

CDR3 region: CASSSQRAGLSYEQYF. The CDR3 bases are TGTGCCAGCAGCTCCCAGCGGGCAGGCCTCTCCTACGAGCAGTACTTC. This rearrangement joins TRBV21-1 to TRBJ2-7; TRBD2, the table's D call, lacks a check against the DNA. TRBV21-1 is labeled a pseudogene. This CDR3 spans 16 amino acids.

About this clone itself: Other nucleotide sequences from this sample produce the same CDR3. The CDR3 DNA reads as TGTGCCAGCAGATACAGCTACGAGCAGTACTTC. Protein sequence: CASRYSYEQYF. The rearrangement uses TRBV6-1 and TRBJ2-7; D remains unclear. Germline loops: CDR1 MNHNS, CDR2 SASEGT. CDR3 length equals 11 residues. V lost 6 bases and J 3 bases, leaving 6 bases between the germline ends.

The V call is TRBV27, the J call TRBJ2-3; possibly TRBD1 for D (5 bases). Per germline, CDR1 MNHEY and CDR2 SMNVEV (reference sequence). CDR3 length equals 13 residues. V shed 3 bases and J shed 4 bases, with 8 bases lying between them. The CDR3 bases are TGTGCCAGCAGTTTCGCAGGGCCAGATACGCAGTATTTT. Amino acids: CASSFAGPDTQYF.

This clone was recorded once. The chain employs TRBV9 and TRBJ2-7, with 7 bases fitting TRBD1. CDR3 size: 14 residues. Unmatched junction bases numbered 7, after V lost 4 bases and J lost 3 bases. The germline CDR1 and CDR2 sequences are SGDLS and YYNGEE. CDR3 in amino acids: CASSPWDSLYEQYF. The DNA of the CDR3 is TGTGCCAGCAGCCCCTGGGACAGTCTCTACGAGCAGTACTTC. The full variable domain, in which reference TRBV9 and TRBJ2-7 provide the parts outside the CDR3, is DSGVTQTPKHLITATGQRVTLRCSPRSGDLSVYWYQQSLDQGLQFLIQYYNGEERAKGNILERFSAQQFPDLHSELNLSSLELGDSALYFCASSPWDSLYEQYFGPGTRLTVT.

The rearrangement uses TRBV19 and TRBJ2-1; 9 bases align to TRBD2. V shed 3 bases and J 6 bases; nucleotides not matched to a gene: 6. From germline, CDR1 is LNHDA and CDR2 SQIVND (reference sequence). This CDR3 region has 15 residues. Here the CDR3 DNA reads TGTGCCAGTAGTATTGATAGCGGGAGTATCAATGAGCAGTTCTTC. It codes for CASSIDSGSINEQFF.

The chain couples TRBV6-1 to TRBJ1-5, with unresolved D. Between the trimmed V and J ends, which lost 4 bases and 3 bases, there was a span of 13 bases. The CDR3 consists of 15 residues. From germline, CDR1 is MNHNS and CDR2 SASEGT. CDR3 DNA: TGTGCCAGCAGTGGAATTACAGTCAACAATCAGCCCCAGCATTTT. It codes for CASSGITVNNQPQHF.

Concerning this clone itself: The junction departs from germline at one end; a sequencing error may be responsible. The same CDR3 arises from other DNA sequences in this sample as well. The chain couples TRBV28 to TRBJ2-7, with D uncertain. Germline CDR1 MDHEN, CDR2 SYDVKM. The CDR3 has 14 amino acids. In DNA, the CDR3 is TGTGCCAGCCGTTTCGGACCCCTTTCCTACGAGCAATACTTC. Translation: CASRFGPLSYEQYF.

The CDR3: CSGWGQSFEAFF. The DNA for the CDR3 is TGCAGCGGGTGGGGACAGTCGTTTGAAGCTTTCTTT. This rearrangement joins TRBV29-1 to TRBJ1-1; TRBD1 aligns across 7 bases. Trimming took 7 bases from V and 7 from J; bases not matched to a gene: 9. The CDR3 is made up of 12 amino acids. CDR1 and CDR2 from the germline V gene are SQVTM and ANQGSEA.

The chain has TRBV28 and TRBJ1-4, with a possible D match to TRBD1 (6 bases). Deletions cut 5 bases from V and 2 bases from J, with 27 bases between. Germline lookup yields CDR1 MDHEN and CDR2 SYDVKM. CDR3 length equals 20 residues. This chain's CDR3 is CASSLPAYAGERWTNEKLFF. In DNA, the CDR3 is TGTGCCAGCAGTCTACCGGCCTACGCAGGGGAACGATGGACTAATGAAAAACTGTTTTTT.

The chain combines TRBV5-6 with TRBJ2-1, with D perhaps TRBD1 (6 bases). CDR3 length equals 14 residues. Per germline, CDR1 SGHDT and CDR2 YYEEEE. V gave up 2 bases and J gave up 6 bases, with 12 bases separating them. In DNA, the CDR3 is TGTGCCAGCAGCTTCGCAGGGGTCGGCAATGAGCAGTTCTTC. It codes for CASSFAGVGNEQFF. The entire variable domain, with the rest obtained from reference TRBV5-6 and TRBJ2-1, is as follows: DAGVTQSPTHLIKTRGQQVTLRCSPKSGHDTVSWYQQALGQGPQFIFQYYEEEERQRGNFPDRFSGHQFPNYSSELNVNALLLGDSALYLCASSFAGVGNEQFFGPGTRLTVL.